This T cell receptor beta chain was sequenced during a study of blood T cell repertoires in COVID-19. About the research overall: The samples span acute and convalescent COVID-19 from the United States, Italy and Spain.

The CDR3 is 15 amino acids. Germline CDR1 MDHEN, CDR2 SYDVKM. Trimming took 2 bases from V and 0 from J, leaving 8 bases between them. Original processing notes: The authors estimated nucleated cell counts from reference gene primer amplification. TCRdb's copy holds only in-frame clones and misses some; the assay was immunoSEQ multiplex PCR. V, J and clone size reflect that table, while D and trimming were determined from the DNA. The sample consists of some 320,000 clones, roughly 85% of them appearing once. Participants were aged 18 to 89 years, lived in 20 to 30 US areas, and enrolled virtually. The chain carries TRBV28 and TRBJ1-5; D is unclear. The receptor's source is a woman in her 30s who had been exposed to COVID-19. The sequenced material came from PBMCs or T cells enriched from blood (not recorded which). The CDR3 reads CASSLILYSNQPQHF. CDR3 DNA: TGTGCCAGCAGTTTAATACTGTATAGCAATCAGCCCCAGCATTTT.